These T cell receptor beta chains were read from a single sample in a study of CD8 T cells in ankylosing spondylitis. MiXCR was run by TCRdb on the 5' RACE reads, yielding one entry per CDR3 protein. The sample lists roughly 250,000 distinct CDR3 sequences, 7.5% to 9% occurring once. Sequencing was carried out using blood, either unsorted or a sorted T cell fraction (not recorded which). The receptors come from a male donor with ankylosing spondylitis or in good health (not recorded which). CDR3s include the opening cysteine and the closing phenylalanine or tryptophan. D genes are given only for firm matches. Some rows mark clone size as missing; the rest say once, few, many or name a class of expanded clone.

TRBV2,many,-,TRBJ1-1,CASSEAVGGGTEAFF,TGTGCCAGCAGTGAAGCGGTCGGGGGAGGCACTGAAGCTTTCTTT
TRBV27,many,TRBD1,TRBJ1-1,CASSSQGAGTEAFF,TGTGCCAGCAGCTCACAGGGGGCGGGAACTGAAGCTTTCTTT
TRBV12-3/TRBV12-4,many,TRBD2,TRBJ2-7,CASSPGTSLGSEQYF,TGTGCCAGCAGCCCCGGGACTAGCCTCGGCAGCGAGCAGTACTTC
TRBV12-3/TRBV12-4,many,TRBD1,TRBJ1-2,CASSIFGQGSYGYTF,TGTGCCAGCAGCATCTTTGGACAGGGAAGCTATGGCTACACCTTC
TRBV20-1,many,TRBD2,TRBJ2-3,CSASLLAADTQYF,TGCAGTGCTAGTTTACTAGCGGCCGATACGCAGTATTTT
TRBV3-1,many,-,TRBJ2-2,CASSRLGVGVTGELFF,TGTGCCAGCAGCCGGCTGGGGGTGGGAGTCACCGGGGAGCTGTTTTTT
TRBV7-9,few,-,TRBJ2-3,CASSLEWYTDTQYF,TGTGCCAGCAGCTTAGAGTGGTACACAGATACGCAGTATTTT
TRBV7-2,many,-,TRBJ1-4,CASSLPALGGEKLFF,TGTGCCAGCAGCTTACCTGCCTTAGGCGGTGAAAAACTGTTTTTT
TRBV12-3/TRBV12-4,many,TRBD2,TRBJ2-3,CASARGRTTDTQYF,TGTGCCAGCGCCCGCGGGAGAACCACAGATACGCAGTATTTT
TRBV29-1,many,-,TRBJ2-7,CSVGSGSAPLMSEQYF,TGCAGCGTTGGAAGTGGTTCGGCTCCCTTGATGAGCGAGCAGTACTTC
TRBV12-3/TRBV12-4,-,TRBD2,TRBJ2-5,CASSWTSGGKETQYF,TGTGCCAGCAGTTGGACTAGCGGGGGCAAAGAGACCCAGTACTTC
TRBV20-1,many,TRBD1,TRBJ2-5,CSARQGAGGETQYF,TGCAGTGCTAGACAGGGGGCCGGTGGAGAGACCCAGTACTTC
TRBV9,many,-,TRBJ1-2,CASSVATESYYGYTF,TGTGCCAGCAGCGTAGCTACCGAGAGCTACTATGGCTACACCTTC
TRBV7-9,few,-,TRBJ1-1,CASSWNRVATEAFF,TGTGCCAGCAGCTGGAACAGGGTGGCCACTGAAGCTTTCTTT
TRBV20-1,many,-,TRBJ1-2,CSAQDARAHYGYTF,TGCAGTGCTCAAGACGCCCGGGCACACTATGGCTACACCTTC
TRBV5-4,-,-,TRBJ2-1,CASSLARLVVSNEQFF,TGTGCCAGCAGCTTGGCCCGTCTGGTTGTGTCCAATGAGCAGTTCTTC
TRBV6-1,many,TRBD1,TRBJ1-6,CASTRGAGTGLNSPLHF,TGTGCCAGCACCCGGGGGGCCGGGACAGGGCTAAATTCACCCCTCCACTTT
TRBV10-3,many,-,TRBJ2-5,CAIRSSDQETQYF,TGTGCCATCAGGTCTAGCGACCAAGAGACCCAGTACTTC
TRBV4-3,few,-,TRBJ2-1,CASSSGRYYNEQFF,TGCGCCAGCAGTTCGGGGAGGTACTACAATGAGCAGTTCTTC
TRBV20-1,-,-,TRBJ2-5,CSAREGLETQYF,TGCAGTGCTAGAGAAGGATTGGAGACCCAGTACTTC
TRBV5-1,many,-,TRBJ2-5,CASSGGQETQYF,TGCGCCAGCAGCGGCGGGCAAGAGACCCAGTACTTC
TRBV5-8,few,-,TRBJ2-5,CASSLLGRIQETQYF,TGTGCCAGCAGCTTGTTGGGTCGAATCCAAGAGACCCAGTACTTC
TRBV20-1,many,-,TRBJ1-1,CSANRAPGTEAFF,TGCAGTGCTAACAGGGCACCGGGGACTGAAGCTTTCTTT
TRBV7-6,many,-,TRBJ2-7,CASSPGLTYEQYF,TGTGCCAGCAGCCCGGGCCTAACCTACGAGCAGTACTTC
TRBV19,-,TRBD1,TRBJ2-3,CASRDRGREDTQYF,TGTGCCAGTAGGGACAGGGGCCGGGAAGATACGCAGTATTTT
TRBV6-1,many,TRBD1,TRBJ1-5,CASSGQGKVQPQHF,TGTGCCAGCTCGGGACAGGGAAAGGTTCAGCCCCAGCATTTT
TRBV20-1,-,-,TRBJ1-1,CSASGGVAEAFF,TGCAGTGCTAGCGGCGGAGTCGCTGAAGCTTTCTTT
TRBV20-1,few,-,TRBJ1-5,CSAQEHSNQPQHF,TGCAGTGCTCAGGAACATAGCAATCAGCCCCAGCATTTT
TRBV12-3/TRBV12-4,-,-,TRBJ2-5,CASSQSLETQYF,TGTGCCAGCAGTCAGAGTTTGGAGACCCAGTACTTC
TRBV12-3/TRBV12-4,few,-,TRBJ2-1,CASSRGGTSYNEQFF,TGTGCCAGCAGCCGGGGCGGTACTTCCTACAATGAGCAGTTCTTC
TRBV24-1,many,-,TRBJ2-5,CATSDLYQGRETQYF,TGTGCCACCAGTGATTTGTATCAGGGAAGGGAGACCCAGTACTTC
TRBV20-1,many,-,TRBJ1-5,CSAGDGNQPQHF,TGCAGTGCTGGCGATGGGAATCAGCCCCAGCATTTT
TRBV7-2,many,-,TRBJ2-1,CASSISIEQFF,TGTGCCAGCAGCATTAGTATCGAGCAGTTCTTC
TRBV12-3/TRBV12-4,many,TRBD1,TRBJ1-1,CASSSRQGAEAFF,TGTGCCAGCAGTTCCCGACAGGGGGCTGAAGCTTTCTTT
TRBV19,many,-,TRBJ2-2,CASSILGRAAGELFF,TGTGCCAGTAGTATACTGGGACGTGCGGCCGGGGAGCTGTTTTTT
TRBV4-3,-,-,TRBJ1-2,CASSQVGNRANYGYTF,TGCGCCAGCAGCCAAGTGGGGAACAGGGCTAACTATGGCTACACCTTC
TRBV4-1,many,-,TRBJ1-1,CASSQALGNTEAFF,TGCGCCAGCAGCCAAGCTCTCGGGAACACTGAAGCTTTCTTT